This T cell receptor (beta chain) was identified during a study of blood T cell repertoires in COVID-19. Study background: Acute-phase and convalescent COVID-19 samples originated in the United States, Italy and Spain. From T cells, B-cell-depleted T cells, or PBMCs came the material, which was cDNA or gDNA.

Under the authors' procedure: Using reference gene primer amplification, nucleated cell counts were estimated. Generated by immunoSEQ multiplex PCR, the TCRdb table keeps only in-frame clones and is missing some. V and J calls and clone size come straight from that table; D and trimming were deduced from the DNA. The sample shows around 110,000 clones, 85% to 95% of them seen only once. Germline CDR1 reads SGDLS; CDR2 reads YYNGEE. V lost 2 bases, J lost 5 bases, and 13 bases lay in between. The CDR3 extends over 14 amino acids. The chain joins TRBV9 to TRBJ2-5, with D perhaps matching TRBD2 (6 bases). The TCR comes from a woman in her twenties or thirties with acute or convalescent COVID-19. Sequenced: peripheral blood. The CDR3 sequence is CASSVGGARETQYF. CDR3 in DNA: TGTGCCAGCAGCGTCGGAGGGGCGCGTGAGACCCAGTACTTC.